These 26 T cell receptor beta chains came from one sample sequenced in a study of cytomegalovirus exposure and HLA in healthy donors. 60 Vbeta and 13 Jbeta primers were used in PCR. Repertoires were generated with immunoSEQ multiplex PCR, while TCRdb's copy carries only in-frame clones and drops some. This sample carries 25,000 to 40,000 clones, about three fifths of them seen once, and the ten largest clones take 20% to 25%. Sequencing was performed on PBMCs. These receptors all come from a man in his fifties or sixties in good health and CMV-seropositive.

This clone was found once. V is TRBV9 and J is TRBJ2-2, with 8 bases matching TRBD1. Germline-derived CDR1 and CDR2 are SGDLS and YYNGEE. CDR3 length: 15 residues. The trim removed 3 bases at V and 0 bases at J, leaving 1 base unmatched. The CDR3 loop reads CASSADRANTGELFF. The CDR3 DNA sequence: TGTGCCAGCAGCGCGGACAGGGCGAACACCGGGGAGCTGTTTTTT.

CDR3 bases: TGCGCCAGCAGCTGGGGGGACAGAGACTCCTACGAGCAGTACTTC. Encoded protein: CASSWGDRDSYEQYF. The rearrangement links TRBV5-1 to TRBJ2-7; D might be TRBD1 (7 bases). The CDR3 is made up of 15 amino acids. Trimming took 3 bases from V and 0 from J, leaving 13 bases between them. CDR1 is SGHRS, CDR2 YFSETQ, per germline.

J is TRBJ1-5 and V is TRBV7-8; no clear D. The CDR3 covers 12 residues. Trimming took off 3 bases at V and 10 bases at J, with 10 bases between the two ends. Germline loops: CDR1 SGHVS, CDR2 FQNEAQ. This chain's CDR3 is CASSFAGGPQHF. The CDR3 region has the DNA TGTGCCAGCAGCTTCGCTGGCGGCCCCCAGCATTTT.

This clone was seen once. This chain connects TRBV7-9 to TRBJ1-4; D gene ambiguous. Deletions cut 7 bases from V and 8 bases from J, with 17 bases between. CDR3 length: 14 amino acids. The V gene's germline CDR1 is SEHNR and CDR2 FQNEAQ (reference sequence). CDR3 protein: CASTTGEGWEKLFF. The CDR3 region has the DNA TGTGCCAGCACCACCGGGGAGGGCTGGGAAAAACTGTTTTTT.

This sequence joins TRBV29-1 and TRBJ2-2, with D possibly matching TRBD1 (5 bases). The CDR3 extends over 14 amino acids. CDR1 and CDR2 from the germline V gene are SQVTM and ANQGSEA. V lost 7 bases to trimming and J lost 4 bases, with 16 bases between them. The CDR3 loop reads CSDRTLLGTGELFF. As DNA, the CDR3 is TGCAGCGACCGGACACTCCTGGGCACCGGGGAGCTGTTTTTT.

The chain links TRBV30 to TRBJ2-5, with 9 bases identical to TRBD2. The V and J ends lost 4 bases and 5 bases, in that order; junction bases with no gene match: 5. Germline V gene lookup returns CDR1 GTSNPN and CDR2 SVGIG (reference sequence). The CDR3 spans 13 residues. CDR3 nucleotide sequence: TGTGCCTGGAAGATTAGCGGGGGCGAGACCCAGTACTTC. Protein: CAWKISGGETQYF.

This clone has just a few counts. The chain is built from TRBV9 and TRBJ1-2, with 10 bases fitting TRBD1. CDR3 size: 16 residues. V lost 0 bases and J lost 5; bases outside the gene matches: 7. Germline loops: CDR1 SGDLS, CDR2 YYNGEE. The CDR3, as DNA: TGTGCCAGCAGCGTAGACCTCCGGGACAGGGGATATGGCTACACCTTC. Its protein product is CASSVDLRDRGYGYTF.

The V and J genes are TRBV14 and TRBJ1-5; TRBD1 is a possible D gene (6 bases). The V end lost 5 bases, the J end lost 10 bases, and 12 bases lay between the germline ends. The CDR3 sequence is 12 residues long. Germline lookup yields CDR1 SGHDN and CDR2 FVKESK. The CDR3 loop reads CASSAGAGPQHF. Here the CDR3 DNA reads TGTGCCAGCAGCGCGGGGGCAGGCCCCCAGCATTTT. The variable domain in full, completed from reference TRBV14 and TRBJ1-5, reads EAGVTQFPSHSVIEKGQTVTLRCDPISGHDNLYWYRRVMGKEIKFLLHFVKESKQDESGMPNNRFLAERTGGTYSTLKVQPAELEDSGVYFCASSAGAGPQHFGDGTRLSIL.

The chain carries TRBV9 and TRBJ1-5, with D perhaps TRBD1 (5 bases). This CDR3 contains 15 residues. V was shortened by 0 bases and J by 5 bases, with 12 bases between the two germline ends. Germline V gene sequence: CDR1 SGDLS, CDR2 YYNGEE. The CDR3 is CASSVGGGADQPQHF. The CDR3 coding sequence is TGTGCCAGCAGCGTAGGGGGAGGGGCGGATCAGCCCCAGCATTTT.

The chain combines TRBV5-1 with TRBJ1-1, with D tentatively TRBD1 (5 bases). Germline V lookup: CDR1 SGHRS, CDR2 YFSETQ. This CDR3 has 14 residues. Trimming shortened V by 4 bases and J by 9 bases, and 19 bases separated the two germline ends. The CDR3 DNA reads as TGCGCCAGCAGCAAATCAACAGGAAATTTACAAGCTTTCTTT. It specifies CASSKSTGNLQAFF. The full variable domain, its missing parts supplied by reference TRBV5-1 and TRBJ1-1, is KAGVTQTPRYLIKTRGQQVTLSCSPISGHRSVSWYQQTPGQGLQFLFEYFSETQRNKGNFPGRFSGRQFSNSRSEMNVSTLELGDSALYLCASSKSTGNLQAFFGQGTRLTVV.

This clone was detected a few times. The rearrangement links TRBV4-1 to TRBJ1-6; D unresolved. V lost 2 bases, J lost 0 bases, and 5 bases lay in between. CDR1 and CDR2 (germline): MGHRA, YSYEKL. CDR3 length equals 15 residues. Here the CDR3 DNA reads TGCGCCAGCAGCCAACAGATCTCCTATAATTCACCCCTCCACTTT. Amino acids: CASSQQISYNSPLHF.

The CDR3 nucleotides read TGTGCCAGCCTGGACAGGGGCCTCACAGATACGCAGTATTTT. Translated: CASLDRGLTDTQYF. The V gene is TRBV6-5, the J gene TRBJ2-3; 9 nucleotides match TRBD1. Germline lookup yields CDR1 MNHEY and CDR2 SVGAGI. This CDR3 is built from 14 residues. V was pared by 8 bases and J by 2 bases, with 5 bases of the junction left unmatched.

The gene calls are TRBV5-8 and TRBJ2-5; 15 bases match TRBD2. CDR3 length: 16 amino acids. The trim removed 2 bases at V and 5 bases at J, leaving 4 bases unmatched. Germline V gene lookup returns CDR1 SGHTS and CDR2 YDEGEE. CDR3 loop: CASSFGTSGGSETQYF. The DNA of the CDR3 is TGTGCCAGCAGCTTCGGGACTAGCGGGGGGAGCGAGACCCAGTACTTC.

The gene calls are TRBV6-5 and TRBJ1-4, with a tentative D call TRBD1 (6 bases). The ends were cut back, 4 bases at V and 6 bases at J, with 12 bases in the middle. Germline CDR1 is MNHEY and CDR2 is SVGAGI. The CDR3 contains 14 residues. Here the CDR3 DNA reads TGTGCCAGCAGTTGGGGGCCGGAGGATGAAAAACTGTTTTTT. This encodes CASSWGPEDEKLFF.

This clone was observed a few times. CDR3 sequence reads: CASSVSRGPGNTIYF. The CDR3 bases are TGTGCCAGCAGCGTCTCTAGGGGTCCCGGAAACACCATATATTTT. V is TRBV9 and J is TRBJ1-3, with D tentatively TRBD1 (5 bases). V was pared by 2 bases and J by 4 bases, with 13 bases between. CDR1 and CDR2 (germline): SGDLS, YYNGEE. The CDR3 loop spans 15 amino acids.

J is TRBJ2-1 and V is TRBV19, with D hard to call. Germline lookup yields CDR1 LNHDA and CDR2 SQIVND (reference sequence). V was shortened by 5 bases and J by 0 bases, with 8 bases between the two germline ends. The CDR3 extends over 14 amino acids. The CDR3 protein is CASSFLSSYNEQFF. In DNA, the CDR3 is TGTGCCAGTAGTTTCCTAAGCTCCTACAATGAGCAGTTCTTC.

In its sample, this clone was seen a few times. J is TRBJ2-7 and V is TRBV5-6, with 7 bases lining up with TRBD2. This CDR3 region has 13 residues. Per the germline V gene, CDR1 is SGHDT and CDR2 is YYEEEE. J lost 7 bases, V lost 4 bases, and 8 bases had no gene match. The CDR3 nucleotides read TGTGCCAGCAGCCTGGGGGGAGGGAGGGAGCAGTACTTC. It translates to CASSLGGGREQYF.

The CDR3 loop is CASSSPSSYNEQFF. The DNA for the CDR3 is TGTGCCAGCAGTTCGCCCAGCTCCTACAATGAGCAGTTCTTC. This chain connects TRBV28 to TRBJ2-1; D gene uncertain. Trimming removed 4 bases at V and 0 bases at J, with 7 bases between. The germline CDR1 and CDR2 sequences are MDHEN and SYDVKM. The CDR3 length is 14 residues.

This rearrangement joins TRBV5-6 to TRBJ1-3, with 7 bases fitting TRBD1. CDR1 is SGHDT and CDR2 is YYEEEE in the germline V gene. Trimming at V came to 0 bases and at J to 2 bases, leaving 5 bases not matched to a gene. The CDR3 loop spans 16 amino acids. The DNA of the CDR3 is TGTGCCAGCAGCTTGGTTGGAGGGGGCACTGGAAACACCATATATTTT. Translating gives CASSLVGGGTGNTIYF.

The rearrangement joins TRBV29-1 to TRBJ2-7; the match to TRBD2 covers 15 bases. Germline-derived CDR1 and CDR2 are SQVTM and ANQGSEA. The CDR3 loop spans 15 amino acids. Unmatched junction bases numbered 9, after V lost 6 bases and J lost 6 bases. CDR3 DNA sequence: TGCAGCGTCGGACTAGCGGGAGGGCCGACGCGCGAGCAGTACTTC. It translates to CSVGLAGGPTREQYF.

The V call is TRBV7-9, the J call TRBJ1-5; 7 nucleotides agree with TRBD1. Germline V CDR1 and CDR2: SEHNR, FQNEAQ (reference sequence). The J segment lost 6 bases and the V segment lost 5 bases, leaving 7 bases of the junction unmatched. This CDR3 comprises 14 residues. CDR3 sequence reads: CASSHTGEIQPQHF. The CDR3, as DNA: TGTGCCAGCAGCCATACAGGGGAGATTCAGCCCCAGCATTTT.

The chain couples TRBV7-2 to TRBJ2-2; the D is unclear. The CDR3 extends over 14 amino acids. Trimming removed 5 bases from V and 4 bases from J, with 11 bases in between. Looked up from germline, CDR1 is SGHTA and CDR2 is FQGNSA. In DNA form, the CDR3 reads TGTGCCAGCAGCCCGTCTAGGCCCACCGGGGAGCTGTTTTTT. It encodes CASSPSRPTGELFF.

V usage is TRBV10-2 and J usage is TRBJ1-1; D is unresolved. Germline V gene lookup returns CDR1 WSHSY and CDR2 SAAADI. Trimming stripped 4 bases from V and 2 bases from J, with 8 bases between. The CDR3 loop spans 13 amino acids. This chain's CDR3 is CASSAGRNTEAFF. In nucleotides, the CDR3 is TGCGCCAGCAGTGCGGGGAGAAACACTGAAGCTTTCTTT.

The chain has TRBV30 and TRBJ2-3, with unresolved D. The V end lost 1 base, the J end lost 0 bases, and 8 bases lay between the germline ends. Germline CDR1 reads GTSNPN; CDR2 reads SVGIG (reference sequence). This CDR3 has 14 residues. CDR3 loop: CAWSAETSTDTQYF. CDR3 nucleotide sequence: TGTGCCTGGAGTGCCGAGACTAGCACAGATACGCAGTATTTT.

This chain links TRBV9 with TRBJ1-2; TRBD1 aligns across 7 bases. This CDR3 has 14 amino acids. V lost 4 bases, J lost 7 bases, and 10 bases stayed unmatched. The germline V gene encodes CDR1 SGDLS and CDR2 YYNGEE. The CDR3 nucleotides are TGTGCCAGCAGCCCCTCGACAGGGAGAAGTGGCTACACCTTC. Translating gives CASSPSTGRSGYTF. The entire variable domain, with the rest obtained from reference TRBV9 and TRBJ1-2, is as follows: DSGVTQTPKHLITATGQRVTLRCSPRSGDLSVYWYQQSLDQGLQFLIQYYNGEERAKGNILERFSAQQFPDLHSELNLSSLELGDSALYFCASSPSTGRSGYTFGSGTRLTVV.

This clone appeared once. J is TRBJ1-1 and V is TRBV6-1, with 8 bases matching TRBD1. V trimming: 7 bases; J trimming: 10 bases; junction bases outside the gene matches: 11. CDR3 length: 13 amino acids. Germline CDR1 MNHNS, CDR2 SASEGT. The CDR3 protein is CASTPTGAGSAFF. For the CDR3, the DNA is TGTGCCAGCACCCCGACAGGGGCGGGTTCAGCTTTCTTT.